These 15 T cell receptor beta chains share one sample of origin, sequenced in a study of tumor-infiltrating lymphocytes in primary liver carcinoma. Unsorted bulk tissue, roughly 20-32 mg of it, served as the source for co-extraction of RNA and DNA. The authors made TCR beta cDNA from about 500 ng total RNA with a constant-region primer. A slightly modified ARM-PCR protocol with three nested multiplex PCR rounds produced these TCR beta libraries. Primers for the first two PCR rounds were TRBV1-TRBV30 forward primers and a C-beta reverse primer (10 cycles per round). TCRdb re-called the multiplex PCR reads through MiXCR, storing one row per CDR3 protein. The sample has about 20,000 distinct CDR3 sequences; 60% to 85% are singletons. Sequencing was done on a sample of liver tumor tissue from sampling region 4. Regarding subset: tumor region T4, right-lateral pole. These TCRs come from a young woman with primary liver carcinoma and hepatitis B virus infection.

Turning to this clonotype: One end of the junction is discordant with germline, which a read error may explain. V usage is TRBV5-4 and J usage is TRBJ2-3, with TRBD1 as a possible D gene (5 bases). The CDR3 is 17 residues long. Germline V gene data show CDR1 as SGHNT and CDR2 as YYREEE (reference sequence). The CDR3 nucleotides read TGTACCAGCAGCGTAGACGGACACTCTCCGCCCACAGATACGCAGTATTTT. It yields the protein CTSSVDGHSPPTDTQYF.

With regard to this clonotype: Mismatch with germline at one junction end may stem from a read error. V usage is TRBV7-8 and J usage is TRBJ2-7, with D hard to call. There are 13 residues in the CDR3. Per the germline V gene, CDR1 is SGHVS and CDR2 is FQNEAQ. The CDR3 DNA follows: TGTGACAGCAGCTTAGTCCTAAATTACGAGCAGTACTTC. Amino acid sequence: CDSSLVLNYEQYF.

About this clonotype itself: A clone one base away is much larger, so this may be a read error. The conserved closing phenylalanine or tryptophan is absent in this CDR3, likely reflecting a read error. The chain couples TRBV2 to TRBJ1-1; D is ambiguous. CDR3 length equals 15 residues. The V end lost 3 bases, the J end lost 1 base, and 12 bases lay between the germline ends. Germline values: CDR1 SNHLY, CDR2 FYNNEI. CDR3 region: CASSDQWVSNTEAFY. DNA of the CDR3: TGTGCCAGCAGTGACCAATGGGTATCGAACACTGAAGCTTTCTAT.

Concerning this clonotype: Lacking the conserved final phenylalanine or tryptophan, this CDR3 likely reflects a read error. The DNA is omitted, as the CDR3 cannot be located on it reliably, and the CDR3 follows TCRdb's listing. The chain has TRBV4-3 and TRBJ2-7; TRBD1, as called in the table, went unchecked against the DNA. Looked up from germline, CDR1 is LGHNA and CDR2 is YSLEER. Both ends counted, the CDR3 spans 18 residues. The CDR3 sequence: CASSQAVTGGHISYEQCI.

As regards this clonotype: As the CDR3 is not closed by the conserved phenylalanine or tryptophan, this likely results from a read error. The chain joins TRBV12-3 or TRBV12-4 to TRBJ1-1; a weak D match, TRBD1 (5 bases). The CDR3 contains 13 residues. V lost 3 bases, J lost 4 bases, and 9 bases lay in between. The CDR3 DNA reads TGTGCCAGCAGTTTCGGGGCACTCACTGAAGCTTTCATT. Protein product: CASSFGALTEAFI.

In the case of this clonotype: A much bigger clone sits one base away, suggesting this may be a read error. The V call is TRBV19, the J call TRBJ1-2; 7 bases agree with TRBD1. The CDR3 has 14 residues. The J segment lost 10 bases and the V segment lost 3 bases, leaving 11 bases of the junction unmatched. The V gene's germline CDR1 is LNHDA and CDR2 SQIVND (reference sequence). The CDR3 nucleotides are TGTGCCAGTAGTATCACGACAGGGTACGGTGACTACACCTTC. Its protein is CASSITTGYGDYTF.

This clonotype was counted many times. A read error is likely, as this CDR3 ends without the conserved phenylalanine or tryptophan. J is TRBJ2-1 and V is TRBV11-2; a weak D match, TRBD1 (6 bases). Germline assignment: CDR1 SGHAT and CDR2 FQNNGV. This CDR3 contains 15 residues. CDR3 in DNA: TGTGCCAGCAGCTTAGGTGGGGGCTCCAACAATGAGCAGTTCCTC. The encoded protein is CASSLGGGSNNEQFL.

The rearrangement uses TRBV11-2 and TRBJ2-1; D unresolved. From germline, CDR1 is SGHAT and CDR2 FQNNGV. The CDR3 covers 14 residues. Trimming took off 4 bases at V and 6 bases at J, with 13 bases between the two ends. Written as DNA, the CDR3 is TGTGCCAGCAGCTCTTTTTATGGGTCCAATGAGCAGTTCTTC. It codes for CASSSFYGSNEQFF.

Concerning this clonotype: The junction shows a germline mismatch at one end, possibly a read error. The J gene is TRBJ1-2, the V gene TRBV29-1; D is unresolved. Per germline, CDR1 SQVTM and CDR2 ANQGSEA. The length of the CDR3 is 12 residues. The CDR3 loop reads CSVVHRCGGYTF. The CDR3 region has the DNA TGCAGCGTTGTCCATCGGTGTGGCGGCTATACCTTC.

This clonotype came up a few times. Compared with germline, one end of the junction differs, possibly owing to a read error. The rearrangement uses TRBV4-3 and TRBJ2-7; tentatively, D is TRBD1 (8 bases). From germline, CDR1 is LGHNA and CDR2 YSLEER. CDR3 length: 15 residues. DNA for the CDR3: TGCGCCAGCAACCAAGATCGACGGACAGGGCGGGAGCAATACTTC. As protein: CASNQDRRTGREQYF.

The chain links TRBV4-1 to TRBJ2-2; 10 positions match TRBD2. J gave up 4 bases and V 6 bases, and 5 bases lay outside the gene matches. There are 15 residues in the CDR3. Per germline, CDR1 MGHRA and CDR2 YSYEKL. The CDR3 spells CASSLAGDITGELFF. The CDR3 DNA is TGCGCCAGCAGTCTAGCGGGAGATATCACCGGGGAGCTGTTTTTT.

Remarks on this clonotype: A read error may produce the germline difference seen at one junction end. V and J are TRBV12-3 or TRBV12-4 and TRBJ2-1, with a weak D call TRBD2 (5 bases). The CDR3 has 14 amino acids. The chain's CDR3 is CASSPTLLVVEQLF. The CDR3 DNA reads TGTGCCAGCAGTCCTACCCTACTAGTAGTTGAGCAGTTGTTC.

Turning to this clonotype: As the CDR3 is not closed by the conserved phenylalanine or tryptophan, this likely results from a read error. The J gene is TRBJ2-7, the V gene TRBV6-5, with a possible D match to TRBD1 (6 bases). Germline V gene data show CDR1 as MNHEY and CDR2 as SVGAGI. CDR3 size: 15 residues. The CDR3 here is CVSSYKDSSSYEQYL. The CDR3 region has the DNA TGTGTCAGCAGTTATAAGGACAGCAGCTCCTACGAGCAGTACCTC.

This chain joins TRBV4-3 and TRBJ1-2; TRBD1 might be the D (5 bases). V was cut by 0 bases and J by 7 bases, with 15 bases left in between. The CDR3 is 15 amino acids. CDR1 is LGHNA, CDR2 YSLEER, per germline. DNA for the CDR3: TGCGCCAGCAGCCAAGATTGGGGCGGGATGAGTGGCTACACCTTC. Its protein is CASSQDWGGMSGYTF.

This sequence joins TRBV6-1 and TRBJ2-1; 7 nucleotides line up with TRBD1. J lost 8 bases, V lost 3 bases, and 7 bases had no gene match. CDR3 length: 14 residues. The germline V gene encodes CDR1 MNHNS and CDR2 SASEGT. The CDR3 DNA sequence: TGTGCCAGCAGTGATCAGGGGGAAATCGATGAGCAGTTCTTC. Translating it yields CASSDQGEIDEQFF.